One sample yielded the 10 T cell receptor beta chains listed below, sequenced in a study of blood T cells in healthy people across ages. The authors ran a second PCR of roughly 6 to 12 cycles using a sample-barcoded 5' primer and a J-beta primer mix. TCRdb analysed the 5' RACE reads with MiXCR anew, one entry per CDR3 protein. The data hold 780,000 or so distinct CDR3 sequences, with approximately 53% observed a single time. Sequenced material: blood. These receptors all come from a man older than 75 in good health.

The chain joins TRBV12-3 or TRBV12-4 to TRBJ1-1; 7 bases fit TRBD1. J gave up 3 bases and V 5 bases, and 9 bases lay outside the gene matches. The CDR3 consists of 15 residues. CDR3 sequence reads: CASSLLTGLDTEAFF. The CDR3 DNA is TGTGCCAGCAGTCTATTGACAGGGTTGGACACTGAAGCTTTCTTT.

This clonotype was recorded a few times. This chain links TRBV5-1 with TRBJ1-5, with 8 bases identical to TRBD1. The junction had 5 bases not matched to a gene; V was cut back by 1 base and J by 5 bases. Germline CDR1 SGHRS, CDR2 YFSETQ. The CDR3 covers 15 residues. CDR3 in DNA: TGCGCCAGCAGCTTGCAGGGGGCGGGGGATCAGCCCCAGCATTTT. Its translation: CASSLQGAGDQPQHF.

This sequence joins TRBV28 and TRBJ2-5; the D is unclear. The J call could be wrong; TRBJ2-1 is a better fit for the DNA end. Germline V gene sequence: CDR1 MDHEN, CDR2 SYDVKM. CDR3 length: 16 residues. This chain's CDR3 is CASSLTAPLSQETQFF. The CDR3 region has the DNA TGTGCCAGCAGTTTAACAGCGCCACTATCCCAAGAGACCCAGTTCTTC.

CDR3 nucleotide sequence: TGTGCCAGCAGTTACAGGGGCCGAGGCTACACCTTC. Translated: CASSYRGRGYTF. This sequence joins TRBV6-5 and TRBJ1-2, with D possibly being TRBD1 (5 bases). This CDR3 comprises 12 residues. The ends were cut back, 2 bases at V and 8 bases at J, with 9 bases in the middle. CDR1 is MNHEY and CDR2 is SVGAGI in the germline V gene.

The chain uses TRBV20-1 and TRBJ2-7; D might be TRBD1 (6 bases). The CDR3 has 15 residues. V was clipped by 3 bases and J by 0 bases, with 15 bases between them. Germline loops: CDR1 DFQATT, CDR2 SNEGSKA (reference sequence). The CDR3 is CSASDRLRSSYEQYF. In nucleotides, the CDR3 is TGCAGTGCTAGTGACAGGCTAAGAAGCTCCTACGAGCAGTACTTC.

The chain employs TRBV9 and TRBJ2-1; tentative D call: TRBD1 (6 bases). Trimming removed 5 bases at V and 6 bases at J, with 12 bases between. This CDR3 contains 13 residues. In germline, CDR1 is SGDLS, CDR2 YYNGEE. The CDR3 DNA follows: TGTGCCAGCAGTATACAGGGTCTCAATGAGCAGTTCTTC. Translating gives CASSIQGLNEQFF.

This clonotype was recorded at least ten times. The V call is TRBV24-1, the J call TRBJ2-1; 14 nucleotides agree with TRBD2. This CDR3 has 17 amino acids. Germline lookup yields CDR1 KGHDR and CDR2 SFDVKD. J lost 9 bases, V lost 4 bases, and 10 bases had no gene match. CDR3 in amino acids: CATSEPTSGRGGGEQFF. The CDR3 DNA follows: TGTGCCACCAGTGAACCGACTAGCGGGAGGGGGGGTGGTGAGCAGTTCTTC.

For the CDR3, the DNA is TGTGCCAGCGTGGCGCTTGGGAAACTGTTTTTT. It specifies CASVALGKLFF. The chain recombines TRBV28 with TRBJ1-4; D is uncertain. V lost 8 bases, J lost 11 bases, and 12 bases lay in between. The CDR3 has 11 residues. Germline CDR1 reads MDHEN; CDR2 reads SYDVKM.

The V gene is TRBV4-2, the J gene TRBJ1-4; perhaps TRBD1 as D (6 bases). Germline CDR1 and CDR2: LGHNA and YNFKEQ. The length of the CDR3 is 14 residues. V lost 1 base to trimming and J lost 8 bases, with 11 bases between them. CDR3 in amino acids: CASSQGDTTEKLFF. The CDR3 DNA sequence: TGTGCCAGCAGCCAAGGGGACACAACCGAAAAACTGTTTTTT.

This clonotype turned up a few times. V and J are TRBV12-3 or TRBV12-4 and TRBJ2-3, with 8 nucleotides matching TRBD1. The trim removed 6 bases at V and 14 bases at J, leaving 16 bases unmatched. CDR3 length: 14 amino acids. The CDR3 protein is CASSHGQGHRYAYF. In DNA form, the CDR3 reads TGTGCCAGCAGCCATGGACAGGGTCACAGATACGCGTATTTT.